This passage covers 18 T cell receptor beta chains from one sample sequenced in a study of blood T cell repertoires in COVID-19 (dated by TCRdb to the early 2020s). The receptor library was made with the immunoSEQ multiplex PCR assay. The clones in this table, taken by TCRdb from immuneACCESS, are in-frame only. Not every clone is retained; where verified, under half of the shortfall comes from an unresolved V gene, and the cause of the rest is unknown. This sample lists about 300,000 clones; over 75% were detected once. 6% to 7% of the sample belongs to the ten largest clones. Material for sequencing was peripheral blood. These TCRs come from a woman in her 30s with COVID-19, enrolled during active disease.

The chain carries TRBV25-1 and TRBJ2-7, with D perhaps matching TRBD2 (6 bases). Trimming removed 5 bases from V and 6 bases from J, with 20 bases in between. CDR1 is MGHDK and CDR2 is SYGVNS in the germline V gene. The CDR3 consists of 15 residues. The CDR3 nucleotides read TGTGCCAGCAGTCCAGGGAGGAGGGGTTGGGGCGAGCAGTACTTC. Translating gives CASSPGRRGWGEQYF.

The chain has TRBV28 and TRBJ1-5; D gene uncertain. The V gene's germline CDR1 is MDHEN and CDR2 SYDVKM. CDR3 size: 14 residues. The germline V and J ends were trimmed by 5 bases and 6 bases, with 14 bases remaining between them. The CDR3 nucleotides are TGTGCCAGCAGTACCTTGGGCGCTTTTCAGCCCCAGCATTTT. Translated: CASSTLGAFQPQHF.

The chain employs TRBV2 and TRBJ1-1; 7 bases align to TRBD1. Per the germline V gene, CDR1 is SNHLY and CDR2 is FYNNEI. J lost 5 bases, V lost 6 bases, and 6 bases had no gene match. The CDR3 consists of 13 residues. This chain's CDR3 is CASSVDRVTEAFF. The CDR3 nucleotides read TGTGCCAGCAGCGTAGACAGGGTGACTGAAGCTTTCTTT.

The CDR3 sequence: CASSLVRRGNTEAFF. The CDR3 nucleotides read TGTGCCAGCAGTTTGGTGAGGCGGGGGAACACTGAAGCTTTCTTT. The chain combines TRBV28 with TRBJ1-1; D remains ambiguous. Trimming pared 3 bases from V and 1 base from J, leaving 12 bases between. The CDR3 has 15 residues. Germline CDR1 MDHEN, CDR2 SYDVKM.

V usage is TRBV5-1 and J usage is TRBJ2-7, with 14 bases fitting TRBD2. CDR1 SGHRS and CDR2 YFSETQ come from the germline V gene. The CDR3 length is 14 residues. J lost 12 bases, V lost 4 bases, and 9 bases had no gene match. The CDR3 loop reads CASSAGTSGRGLYF. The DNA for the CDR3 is TGCGCCAGCAGCGCTGGGACTAGCGGGAGAGGGCTGTACTTC. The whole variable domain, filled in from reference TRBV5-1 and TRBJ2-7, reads KAGVTQTPRYLIKTRGQQVTLSCSPISGHRSVSWYQQTPGQGLQFLFEYFSETQRNKGNFPGRFSGRQFSNSRSEMNVSTLELGDSALYLCASSAGTSGRGLYFGPGTRLTVT.

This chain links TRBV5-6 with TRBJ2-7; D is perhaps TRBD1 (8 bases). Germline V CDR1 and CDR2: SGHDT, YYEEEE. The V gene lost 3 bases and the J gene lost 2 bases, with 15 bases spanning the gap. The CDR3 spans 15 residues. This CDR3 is CASSWTGLAAYEQYF. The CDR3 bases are TGTGCCAGCAGCTGGACAGGGCTAGCGGCCTACGAGCAGTACTTC.

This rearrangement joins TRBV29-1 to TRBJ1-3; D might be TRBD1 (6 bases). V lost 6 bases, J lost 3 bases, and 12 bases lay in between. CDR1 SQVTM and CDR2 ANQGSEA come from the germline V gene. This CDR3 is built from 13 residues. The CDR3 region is CSVGQRDGNTIYF. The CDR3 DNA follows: TGCAGCGTCGGACAGCGAGATGGAAACACCATATATTTT.

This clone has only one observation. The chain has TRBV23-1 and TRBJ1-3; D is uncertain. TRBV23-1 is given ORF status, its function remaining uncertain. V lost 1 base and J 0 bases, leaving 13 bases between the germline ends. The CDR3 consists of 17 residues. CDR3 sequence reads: CASSQYRPESSGNTIYF. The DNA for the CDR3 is TGCGCCAGCAGTCAATATCGTCCCGAGAGCTCTGGAAACACCATATATTTT.

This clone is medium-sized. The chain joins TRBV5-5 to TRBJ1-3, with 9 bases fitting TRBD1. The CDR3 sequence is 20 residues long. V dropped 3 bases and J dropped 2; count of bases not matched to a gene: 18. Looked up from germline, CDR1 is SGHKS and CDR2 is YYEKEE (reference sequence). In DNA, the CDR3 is TGTGCCAGCAGCTGGGAGGCGGGACAGGGAAGAATTGGTCCTGGAAACACCATATATTTT. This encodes CASSWEAGQGRIGPGNTIYF.

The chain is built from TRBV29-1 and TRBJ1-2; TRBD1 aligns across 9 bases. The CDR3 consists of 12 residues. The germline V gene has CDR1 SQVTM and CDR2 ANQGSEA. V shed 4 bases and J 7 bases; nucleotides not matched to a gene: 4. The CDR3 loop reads CSVVGTGIGYTF. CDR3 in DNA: TGCAGCGTTGTAGGGACAGGGATTGGCTACACCTTC.

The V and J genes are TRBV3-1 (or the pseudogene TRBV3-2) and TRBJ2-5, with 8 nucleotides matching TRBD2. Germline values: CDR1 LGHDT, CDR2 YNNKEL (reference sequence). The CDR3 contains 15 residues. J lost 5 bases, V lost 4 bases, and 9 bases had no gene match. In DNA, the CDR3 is TGTGCCAGCAGCCCCTCCGGGACTAGGGGTGAGACCCAGTACTTC. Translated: CASSPSGTRGETQYF.

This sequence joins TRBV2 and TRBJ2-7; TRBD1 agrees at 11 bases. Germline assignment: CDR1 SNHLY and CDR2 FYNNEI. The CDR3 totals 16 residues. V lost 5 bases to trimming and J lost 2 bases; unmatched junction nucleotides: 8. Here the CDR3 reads CASSPGQGAEAYEQYF. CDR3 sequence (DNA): TGTGCCAGCAGTCCCGGACAGGGGGCCGAAGCCTACGAGCAGTACTTC.

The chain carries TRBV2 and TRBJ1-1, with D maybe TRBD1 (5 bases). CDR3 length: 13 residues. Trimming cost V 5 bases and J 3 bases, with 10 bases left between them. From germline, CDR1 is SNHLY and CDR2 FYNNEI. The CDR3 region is CASSPDIDTEAFF. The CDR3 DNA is TGTGCCAGCAGTCCGGACATTGACACTGAAGCTTTCTTT.

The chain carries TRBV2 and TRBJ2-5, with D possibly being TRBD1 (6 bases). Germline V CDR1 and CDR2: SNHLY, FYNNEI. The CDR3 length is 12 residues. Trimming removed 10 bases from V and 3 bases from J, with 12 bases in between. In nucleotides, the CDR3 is TGTGCCACCCCGAGGACAGAAGAGACCCAGTACTTC. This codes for CATPRTEETQYF.

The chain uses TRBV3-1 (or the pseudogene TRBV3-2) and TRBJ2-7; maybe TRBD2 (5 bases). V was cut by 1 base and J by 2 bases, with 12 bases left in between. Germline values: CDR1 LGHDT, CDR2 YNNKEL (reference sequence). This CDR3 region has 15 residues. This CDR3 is CASSQVTIDPYEQYF. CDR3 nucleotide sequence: TGTGCCAGCAGCCAAGTGACTATCGATCCCTACGAGCAGTACTTC.

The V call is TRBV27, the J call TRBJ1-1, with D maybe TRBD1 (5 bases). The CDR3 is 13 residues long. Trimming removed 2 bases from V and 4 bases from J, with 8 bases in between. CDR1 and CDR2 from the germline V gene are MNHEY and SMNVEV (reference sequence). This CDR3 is CASSLQGFTEAFF. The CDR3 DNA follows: TGTGCCAGCAGTTTACAGGGTTTCACTGAAGCTTTCTTT.

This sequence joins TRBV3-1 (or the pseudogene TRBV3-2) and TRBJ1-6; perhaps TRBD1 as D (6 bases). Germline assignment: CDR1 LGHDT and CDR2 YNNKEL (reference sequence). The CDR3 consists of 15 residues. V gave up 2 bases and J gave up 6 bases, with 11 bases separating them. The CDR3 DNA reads TGTGCCAGCAGCCAATCGGACAGCCTTAATTCACCCCTCCACTTT. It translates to CASSQSDSLNSPLHF.

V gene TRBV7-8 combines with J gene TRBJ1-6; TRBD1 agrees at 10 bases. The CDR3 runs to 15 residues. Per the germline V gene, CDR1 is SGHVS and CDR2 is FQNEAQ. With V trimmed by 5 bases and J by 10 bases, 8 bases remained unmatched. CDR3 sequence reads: CASSPPGQGRSPLHF. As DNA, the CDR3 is TGTGCCAGCAGCCCCCCGGGACAGGGGCGATCACCCCTCCACTTT.